The source of this T cell receptor (beta chain) is a study of shared clonotypes between healthy human individuals. Worth noting for this clone: The antigen remains unidentified.

The CDR3 covers 16 residues. After removal of 1 base from V and 5 bases from J, the junction contained 7 bases not matched to a gene. The germline V gene has CDR1 SGHDN and CDR2 FVKESK. Notes on the study in general: Across a handful of donors, naive CD4 shared roughly 5.1%, naive CD8 over 3%, memory CD4 2.3%, memory CD8 about 0.4%.

Naive CD8 isolation took CD45RO-negative cells positively selected for CCR7 and excluded terminally differentiated effector memory CD45RA+ cells. Data came from immunoSEQ multiplex PCR; TCRdb stores just in-frame clones and leaves some out. The sample has around 560,000 clones, roughly 95% seen once; the top ten hold over 0.1%. This rearrangement joins TRBV14 to TRBJ2-1, with 8 nucleotides matching TRBD1. The TCR sequence derives from a woman aged 25 to 39 in good health. The sequenced material came from naive CD8+ T cells sorted from blood. CDR3 nucleotides: TGTGCCAGCAGCCAAGCGTTGAGGACAGGGCACAATGAGCAGTTCTTC. It translates to CASSQALRTGHNEQFF.